This TCR beta chain was sequenced for a study of blood T cell repertoires in COVID-19. Trimming took 0 bases from V and 1 from J; bases not matched to a gene: 6. This CDR3 spans 16 amino acids. From germline, CDR1 is SGHRS and CDR2 YFSETQ. Data came from immunoSEQ multiplex PCR; TCRdb stores just in-frame clones and leaves some out. The sample has 200,000 to 250,000 clones; about 87% are singletons. The V and J genes are TRBV5-1 and TRBJ1-2, with 7 bases fitting TRBD1. The material sequenced was PBMCs or T cells enriched from blood (not recorded which). This receptor was identified in a woman younger than 45 who had been exposed to COVID-19. DNA for the CDR3: TGCGCCAGCAGCTTGGCCGGGACAGCTAGTAACTATGGCTACACCTTC. Protein sequence: CASSLAGTASNYGYTF.